These T cell receptor beta chains were read from a single sample in a study of T cells in tumors after PD-1 blockade. TCRdb's table, derived via immunoSEQ multiplex PCR, lists solely in-frame clones and lacks some. The sample has roughly 35,000 clones, 70% to 75% seen once. The specimen was PBMCs, collected after anti-PD-1 treatment. The receptors shown here come from a human donor with basal cell carcinoma. The CDR3 runs from the conserved cysteine through the conserved F or W. Each record gives: clone size, D gene, J gene, V gene, CDR3 DNA, CDR3 protein. The D gene is left open where the match is weak. Expanded clones are given a class, and other clones once, few, many or no size at all.

- TRBD2 TRBJ2-1 TRBV19 TGTGCCAGTAGTTGGGCTGGAACTAGCGGGGGACATGAGCAGTTCTTC CASSWAGTSGGHEQFF
- - TRBJ2-7 TRBV4-1 TGCGCCAGCAGCTTCCGGGACGGCTACGAGCAGTACTTC CASSFRDGYEQYF
- TRBD1 TRBJ1-2 TRBV4-3 TGCGCCAGCAGCCAAGTGGGGAGGGGGCAATTCTCCAACTATGGCTACACCTTC CASSQVGRGQFSNYGYTF
- TRBD2 TRBJ2-3 TRBV24-1 TGTGCCACCAGTGATTTTCGGGTGAAGCGGGGGGGCACAGATACGCAGTATTTT CATSDFRVKRGGTDTQYF
- TRBD1 TRBJ1-1 TRBV9 TGTGCCAGCAGCGCGGGGGGAGGGGACAGGTCTGACACTGAAGCTTTCTTT CASSAGGGDRSDTEAFF
- TRBD1 TRBJ2-7 TRBV5-1 TGCGCCAGCAGCTGGGGACAGAACTCCTACGAGCAGTACTTC CASSWGQNSYEQYF
- - TRBJ1-4 TRBV21-1 TGTGCCAGCAGCAAAAGGGAAGGGTCAACTAATGAAAAACTGTTTTTT CASSKREGSTNEKLFF
- - TRBJ1-4 TRBV9 TGTGCCAGCAGCGTAGGACAGGTTGCAACTAATGAAAAACTGTTTTTT CASSVGQVATNEKLFF
- - TRBJ1-5 TRBV2 TGTGCCAGCAGTGAATCTGGGGGTGCAAATCAGCCCCAGCATTTT CASSESGGANQPQHF
- - TRBJ2-3 TRBV11-3 TGTGCCAGCAGCCCACTCGTCGATACGCAGTATTTT CASSPLVDTQYF
once - TRBJ1-5 TRBV5-8 TGTGCCAGCAGCTTTTCGGGGAGTAGCAATCAGCCCCAGCATTTT CASSFSGSSNQPQHF
- - TRBJ2-3 TRBV6-5 TGTGCCAGCACCGAACAAGGGGCAGATACGCAGTATTTT CASTEQGADTQYF
once - TRBJ2-1 TRBV4-3 TGCGCCAGCAGCCACCGGACCCTCAGGAGCAATGAGCAGTTCTTC CASSHRTLRSNEQFF
- TRBD2 TRBJ2-3 TRBV5-4 TGTGCCAGCAGCCCGCCTAGCGGGAGCACAGATACGCAGTATTTT CASSPPSGSTDTQYF
- TRBD2 TRBJ2-7 TRBV11-1 TGTGCCAGCAGCTTAGCTGGGACTAGCGACTACGAGCAGTACTTC CASSLAGTSDYEQYF
- - TRBJ1-1 TRBV6-1 TGTGCCAGCAGTGAGATCGGCTGGGACACCCATCACACTGAAGCTTTCTTT CASSEIGWDTHHTEAFF
few - TRBJ2-2 TRBV6-1 TGTGCCAGCAGTGAAATCCGGGGGCCGGGTGGGGAGCTGTTTTTT CASSEIRGPGGELFF
few - TRBJ1-5 TRBV19 TGTGCCAGTAGTCGAGAAAGTTGGCAGACCAATCAGCCCCAGCATTTT CASSRESWQTNQPQHF
- - TRBJ1-1 TRBV19 TGTGCCAGTAGACTACGGGGCACCAAAAGGGGAACTGAAGCTTTCTTT CASRLRGTKRGTEAFF
- - TRBJ1-2 TRBV28 TGTGCCAGCAGACCGGCGGGGCTCTGGGGCTACACCTTC CASRPAGLWGYTF
- TRBD1 TRBJ2-1 TRBV13 TGTGCCAGCAGCTTAGGGCAGTGGAGACAGGGGACCAATGAGCAGTTCTTC CASSLGQWRQGTNEQFF
once - TRBJ1-2 TRBV3-1/TRBV3-2 TGTGCCAGCAGCCAATTGGGAGGGACCGTTGAGGGCTACACCTTC CASSQLGGTVEGYTF
- - TRBJ1-2 TRBV28 TGTGCCAGCAGCCCTAGTAGGGGCCCCAGGGGCTATGGCTACACCTTC CASSPSRGPRGYGYTF
- - TRBJ2-1 TRBV15 TGTGCCACCAGCAGACGGCTAGACGGGCGGATGCACTACAATGAGCAGTTCTTC CATSRRLDGRMHYNEQFF
few - TRBJ2-1 TRBV6-4 TGTGCCAGCAGCCGCGAGCCCTACAATGAGCAGTTCTTC CASSREPYNEQFF
- TRBD1 TRBJ1-4 TRBV3-1/TRBV3-2 TGTGCCAGCAGCCGGTCAGACAGGGGCCGTGAAAAACTGTTTTTT CASSRSDRGREKLFF
- - TRBJ1-2 TRBV7-2 TGTGCCAGCAGCTTAGGGGGGGGCTGGGACTATGGCTACACCTTC CASSLGGGWDYGYTF
- - TRBJ1-4 TRBV2 TGTGCCAGCGGGTCGGGTGTTGAAAAACTGTTTTTT CASGSGVEKLFF
once TRBD1 TRBJ2-1 TRBV11-3 TGTGCCAGCAGCTTAGATACCCAGGCAGGGGGCTCCTACAATGAGCAGTTCTTC CASSLDTQAGGSYNEQFF
once - TRBJ1-6 TRBV10-3 TGTGCCATCAGTGAGGATCTGGGGGCGCTTTCACCCCTCCACTTT CAISEDLGALSPLHF
- - TRBJ2-1 TRBV7-3 TGTGCCAGCAGCCTACTGAACAATGAGCAGTTCTTC CASSLLNNEQFF
- - TRBJ2-1 TRBV3-1/TRBV3-2 TGTGCCAGCAGCCAAGACCGTGACAATGAGCAGTTCTTC CASSQDRDNEQFF
- - TRBJ1-1 TRBV19 TGTGCCAGTACTCCCCTAGGGGGAGGGGTGAGCACTGAAGCTTTCTTT CASTPLGGGVSTEAFF
- TRBD2 TRBJ2-1 TRBV20-1 TGCAGTGCTAGTGGGAAGGCTAGCGGGGGAACGAATGAGCAGTTCTTC CSASGKASGGTNEQFF
few TRBD1 TRBJ1-2 TRBV6-2/TRBV6-3 TGTGCCAGCAGTCTCGCCTCTATAGGACAGGGACGGATTCTCCCTAAGTTC CASSLASIGQGRILPKF
- - TRBJ2-5 TRBV7-2 TGTGCCAGCAGCTTAGCGAGGGGCCTCCAAGAGACCCAGTACTTC CASSLARGLQETQYF
- - TRBJ2-7 TRBV5-1 TGCGCCAGCGCTAAAGGCCGGTCGGCAGGGCTGCGTAGGGCCTACGAGCAGTACTTC CASAKGRSAGLRRAYEQYF
- - TRBJ2-7 TRBV7-8 TGTGCCAGCAGCTTAGGATCCTACGAGCAGTACTTC CASSLGSYEQYF
- - TRBJ2-1 TRBV19 TGTGCCAGTAGTAGACCACCCGTGGATGAGCAGTTCTTC CASSRPPVDEQFF
few TRBD1 TRBJ2-1 TRBV19 TGTGCCAGTAGTCTCGGGGCCAGGGGGCCGACACACAATGAGCAGTTCTTC CASSLGARGPTHNEQFF
- TRBD1 TRBJ2-7 TRBV27 TGTGCCAGCAGTTTATCTCGGGACAGGGGGTACTCCTACGAGCAGTACTTC CASSLSRDRGYSYEQYF
- - TRBJ1-1 TRBV18 TGTGCCAGCTCACCACCTGGCCAGGTCGCACCTGAAGCTTTCTTT CASSPPGQVAPEAFF
- - TRBJ1-2 TRBV6-5 TGTGCCAGCAGTTACTCGAAGGGGGGAACCTATGGCTACACCTTC CASSYSKGGTYGYTF
- - TRBJ1-5 TRBV30 TGTGCCTGGACGGGGGCGGGGGCGAATCAGCCCCAGCATTTT CAWTGAGANQPQHF
- - TRBJ2-3 TRBV5-5 TGTGCCAGCAGCTTGACGACAGTTCCTAGCACAGATACGCAGTATTTT CASSLTTVPSTDTQYF
- - TRBJ1-4 TRBV7-9 TGTGCCAGCAGCTTAGCTGCTGGGAACGGAAAACTGTTTTTT CASSLAAGNGKLFF
- TRBD1 TRBJ2-2 TRBV2 TGTGCCAGCAGTGAGACAGGGGGAACCGGGGAGCTGTTTTTT CASSETGGTGELFF
- - TRBJ2-3 TRBV7-9 TGTGCCCAGGGGAGTTCGGGGAGCGGAGATACGCAGTATTTT CAQGSSGSGDTQYF